Listed below are T cell receptor beta chains from one sample, sequenced in a study of CD8+ T cells in alopecia areata. Sequencing used immunoSEQ multiplex PCR; TCRdb keeps in-frame clones, though not all of them. The sample includes approximately 180,000 clones, roughly 60% of them seen just once. The material was CD4+ T cells sorted from blood, obtained around week 50, from a patient treated with tofacitinib. These TCRs come from a human donor with alopecia areata. Each CDR3 is given without its conserved first and last residue. Rows may omit the clone size; those that give it use once, few, many or a size class.

abundance	v_gene	j_gene	CDR3aa
-	TRBV20-1	TRBJ1-2	SAGSPGYT
-	TRBV5-6	TRBJ1-2	ASSLTGTGNGYT
-	TRBV4-3	TRBJ1-2	ASSRTGYGYT
few	TRBV29-1	TRBJ1-5	SALIGTRDSNQPQH
few	TRBV28	TRBJ1-1	ASSSVAETAF
few	TRBV2	TRBJ2-7	ASSELRGADEQY
-	TRBV29-1	TRBJ2-2	SVGQNTGELF
once	TRBV29-1	TRBJ1-2	SVANQYGYT
-	TRBV7-3	TRBJ2-5	ASSLGSSKETQY
-	TRBV27	TRBJ2-1	ASSRTRRDRRGDEQF
-	TRBV15	TRBJ2-1	ATSLGPKDNEQF
few	TRBV7-9	TRBJ1-1	ASSSLRDTEAF
once	TRBV23-1	TRBJ2-5	ASSSTPQGRETQY
many	TRBV5-1	TRBJ2-7	ASSQEESVQY
-	TRBV11-2	TRBJ2-5	ASSLRSLTYQETQY
-	TRBV5-8	TRBJ1-6	ASSLVGGTANSPLH
few	TRBV5-6	TRBJ1-2	ASSTDTQYGYT
-	TRBV7-9	TRBJ2-7	ASSSTRLPGQGSYEQY
-	TRBV9	TRBJ2-1	ASSVDPLNEQF
-	TRBV29-1	TRBJ2-1	SVGQGYNEQF
few	TRBV11-2	TRBJ2-2	ASSLVYRKNTGELF
-	TRBV9	TRBJ1-2	ASSTVLGEGGYT
-	TRBV29-1	TRBJ1-1	SAGDSVNTEAF
-	TRBV30	TRBJ1-2	AWSPGRRDYGYT
-	TRBV5-6	TRBJ1-1	ASIGQGGGTEAF
-	TRBV2	TRBJ2-3	ASMGGNRDTQY
-	TRBV5-7	TRBJ2-3	ASSLHSVSGRTDTQY
-	TRBV10-3	TRBJ2-3	ATLQGLLTDTQY
-	TRBV29-1	TRBJ2-1	SGGDRIMGEQF
-	TRBV30	TRBJ1-6	AWSVSSGTGFFSPLH
-	TRBV25-1	TRBJ2-2	ASSDRTGVNTGELF
few	TRBV14	TRBJ1-1	ASSQDRGTEAF
-	TRBV29-1	TRBJ1-2	SSRGEGYGYT
-	TRBV5-1	TRBJ2-5	ASSLQGTETQY
-	TRBV29-1	TRBJ1-2	SVENRGAYGYT
-	TRBV30	TRBJ2-5	AWGTGTRRLETQY
few	TRBV10-3	TRBJ1-1	AIRSGRNTEAF
few	TRBV7-2	TRBJ2-4	ASSLTHRDAIQY
once	TRBV7-2	TRBJ1-1	ASSTADTEAF
-	TRBV9	TRBJ1-2	ASSATGQHYGYT
few	TRBV7-9	TRBJ2-6	ASSLYGSSGANVLT
-	TRBV2	TRBJ2-5	ASRSRRGDQETQY
-	TRBV5-1	TRBJ2-5	ASRSDGETQY
few	TRBV2	TRBJ1-6	ASRDDLISPLH
-	TRBV14	TRBJ1-1	ASSNSGHTEAF
-	TRBV5-1	TRBJ1-4	ASSFGSGLATNEKLF
-	TRBV5-1	TRBJ2-2	ASSLRGMNPGELF
-	TRBV5-1	TRBJ2-1	ASSLAGGNEQF
-	TRBV5-1	TRBJ2-6	ASSTSGANVLT
-	TRBV29-1	TRBJ2-3	SVGRETDTQY
-	TRBV30	TRBJ2-1	VARIYNEQF
-	TRBV5-1	TRBJ1-2	ASSPTGQNYGYT
-	TRBV5-6	TRBJ1-2	ASSPGQGLYT
-	TRBV7-2	TRBJ2-7	ASSFSLAGQGSSYEQY
-	TRBV29-1	TRBJ2-3	SVEGTPKQADTQY
few	TRBV4-3	TRBJ2-7	ASSQAVGPTGSYEQY
-	TRBV19	TRBJ1-5	ASSQQGNGNQPQH
many	TRBV27	TRBJ2-2	ASSLSPTGFPGELF
-	TRBV5-1	-	ASSATGQLYEQY